This is a list of T cell receptor beta chains from one sample in a study of OX40 agonist ivuxolimab in advanced cancers. TCRdb's table, derived via immunoSEQ multiplex PCR, lists solely in-frame clones and lacks some. The table lists over 85,000 clones, about 80% of them singletons. The sample in question was CD4+ or CD8+ T cells sorted from blood, obtained in a trial of the OX40 agonist ivuxolimab. The receptors derive from an adult with an advanced solid tumor such as melanoma, head and neck, liver or kidney cancer. The CDR3 runs from the conserved cysteine through the conserved F or W. Fields, in order: V gene, D gene, clone size, J gene, CDR3 DNA, CDR3 protein. The D gene is left open where the match is weak. Not every row has a clone size; where given, it reads once, few, many or a size class.

>TRBV4-3|TRBD2|-|TRBJ2-2
TGCGCCAGCAGCCCCTTCGTAAGCGGGAGTGATGGCGGGGAGCTGTTTTTT
CASSPFVSGSDGGELFF
>TRBV11-2|TRBD1|-|TRBJ2-7
TGTGCCAGCAGCGGGATCGTGGGACAGGGGGCCTACGAGCAGTACTTC
CASSGIVGQGAYEQYF
>TRBV6-5|-|-|TRBJ2-1
TGTGCCAGCAGTTACTGGCGAAGGGATAGCAATGAGCAGTTCTTC
CASSYWRRDSNEQFF
>TRBV6-1|-|-|TRBJ1-5
TGTGCCAGCAGCCTTGCCCCGGGTCGAACTCAGCCCCAGCATTTT
CASSLAPGRTQPQHF
>TRBV7-6|-|once|TRBJ1-2
TGTGCCAGCAGCGCCCTCAATGGCTACACCTTC
CASSALNGYTF
>TRBV6-5|-|-|TRBJ1-1
TGTGCCAGCAGTTACTCCACTCCCTCAACCACTGAAGCTTTCTTT
CASSYSTPSTTEAFF
>TRBV9|TRBD2|-|TRBJ2-7
TGTGCCAGCAACTTAGCGGGAGGACTCTACGAGCAGTACTTC
CASNLAGGLYEQYF
>TRBV6-5|-|-|TRBJ1-2
TGTGCCAGCAGTTACTCGGGGAACTACACCTTC
CASSYSGNYTF
>TRBV20-1|-|-|TRBJ1-2
TGCAGTGCTAGAGGGGCAGGGGGCTACACCTTC
CSARGAGGYTF
>TRBV10-1|TRBD1|-|TRBJ1-4
TGCGCCAGCAGCGTCGAACAGGGGCGCAGTAGAGCTAATGAAAAACTGTTTTTT
CASSVEQGRSRANEKLFF
>TRBV21-1|-|few|TRBJ1-2
TGTGCCAGCAGCTGTCGACGGTATGGCTACACCTTC
CASSCRRYGYTF
>TRBV18|TRBD1|-|TRBJ2-5
TGTGCCAGCTCACCAGCCCGGACAGGGGAGGAGACCCAGTACTTC
CASSPARTGEETQYF
>TRBV6-1|-|few|TRBJ1-4
TGTGCCAGCAGTGACCGAGTCAGGGCTGAAAAACTGTTTTTT
CASSDRVRAEKLFF
>TRBV5-8|TRBD1|-|TRBJ2-2
TGTGCCAGCAGGTGGTACGGGACAGGGGGCTCTACCGGGGAGCTGTTTTTT
CASRWYGTGGSTGELFF
>TRBV6-1|-|-|TRBJ2-1
TGTGCCAGCAGTTCGGGTAAATACAATGAGCAGTTCTTC
CASSSGKYNEQFF
>TRBV7-8|TRBD2|-|TRBJ2-7
TGTGCCAGCAGCTGGACTAGCGGGGTTAACTCCTACGAGCAGTACTTC
CASSWTSGVNSYEQYF
>TRBV6-6|TRBD2|-|TRBJ2-5
TGTGCCAGCAGTTACGTCGGACTAGCGGGATTTGGGACCCAGTACTTC
CASSYVGLAGFGTQYF
>TRBV7-3|-|-|TRBJ2-6
TGTGCCAGCAGCGGTTTGGGGCGGAGCCCTGGGGCCAACGTCCTGACTTTC
CASSGLGRSPGANVLTF
>TRBV11-3|-|-|TRBJ2-5
TGTGCCAGCAGCTTAGGAGCAGGGGAAGAGACCCAGTACTTC
CASSLGAGEETQYF